Below, 27 T cell receptor beta chains from the same sample are listed, as sequenced in a study of beta chain features in type 1 diabetes. The investigators reverse transcribed all of the isolated RNA, so they sequenced expressed TCRB transcripts. TCRdb keeps only in-frame clones here, not all; method: immunoSEQ multiplex PCR. The table has about 410,000 clones, approximately 15% seen once. The source material was naive CD4+ T cells from blood. The receptors shown here come from a man aged 25-45 years in good health.

Only one count was recorded for this clone. The gene calls are TRBV9 and TRBJ2-1; D could derive from TRBD1 or TRBD2 (5 bases each). V lost 3 bases to trimming and J lost 4 bases, with 14 bases between them. The CDR3 has 15 amino acids. Germline CDR1 and CDR2: SGDLS and YYNGEE. DNA for the CDR3: TGTGCCAGCAGCGAGTTAGTGAGGGGATACAATGAGCAGTTCTTC. Amino acid sequence: CASSELVRGYNEQFF.

V gene TRBV10-2 combines with J gene TRBJ1-2; D is unresolved. This CDR3 contains 15 residues. Trimming stripped 3 bases from V and 4 bases from J, with 15 bases between. Germline values: CDR1 WSHSY, CDR2 SAAADI. CDR3 sequence (DNA): TGCGCCAGCAGTGAAAGCCAGGCATTAACCTATGGCTACACCTTC. Its protein product is CASSESQALTYGYTF.

The chain recombines TRBV4-3 with TRBJ1-6; TRBD1 might be the D (6 bases). CDR3 length: 14 amino acids. V shed 3 bases and J shed 9 bases, with 12 bases lying between them. Germline V lookup: CDR1 LGHNA, CDR2 YSLEER. For the CDR3, the DNA is TGCGCCAGCAGCCAGAATAACAGGGTTTCACCCCTCCACTTT. This encodes CASSQNNRVSPLHF.

The genes are TRBV5-1 and TRBJ2-7; 7 nucleotides agree with TRBD1. CDR3 length equals 14 residues. V shed 3 bases, J shed 0 bases, and the junction held 3 bases outside the gene matches. CDR1 and CDR2 (germline): SGHRS, YFSETQ. The CDR3 spells CASSSSGGSYEQYF. Written as DNA, the CDR3 is TGCGCCAGCAGCTCCTCAGGGGGCTCCTACGAGCAGTACTTC. The whole variable domain, filled in from reference TRBV5-1 and TRBJ2-7, reads KAGVTQTPRYLIKTRGQQVTLSCSPISGHRSVSWYQQTPGQGLQFLFEYFSETQRNKGNFPGRFSGRQFSNSRSEMNVSTLELGDSALYLCASSSSGGSYEQYFGPGTRLTVT.

The chain's CDR3 is CASSQGTRLLQETQYF. CDR3 coding DNA: TGTGCCAGCAGCCAAGGGACTAGACTACTCCAAGAGACCCAGTACTTC. This sequence joins TRBV14 and TRBJ2-5; TRBD2 matches at 7 bases. J lost 1 base, V lost 1 base, and 6 bases had no gene match. The CDR3 has 16 residues. CDR1 and CDR2 from the germline V gene are SGHDN and FVKESK.

A few counts support this clone. This rearrangement joins TRBV14 to TRBJ2-1; a weak D match, TRBD2 (5 bases). This CDR3 has 14 residues. Germline assignment: CDR1 SGHDN and CDR2 FVKESK. Trimming took off 1 base at V and 10 bases at J, with 14 bases between the two ends. The CDR3 spells CASSQGHSGAEQFF. The CDR3, as DNA: TGTGCCAGCAGCCAAGGACACAGCGGAGCGGAGCAGTTCTTC.

As regards this clone: Additional DNA sequences in this sample encode the identical CDR3. This chain uses TRBV9 with TRBJ1-1; 8 bases map to TRBD1. Unmatched junction bases numbered 1, after V lost 3 bases and J lost 0 bases. The CDR3 is 14 residues long. Germline lookup yields CDR1 SGDLS and CDR2 YYNGEE. The CDR3 nucleotides are TGTGCCAGCAGCGAGACAGGGGTGAACACTGAAGCTTTCTTT. This translates into CASSETGVNTEAFF. The full variable domain, rest sourced from reference TRBV9 and TRBJ1-1, is DSGVTQTPKHLITATGQRVTLRCSPRSGDLSVYWYQQSLDQGLQFLIQYYNGEERAKGNILERFSAQQFPDLHSELNLSSLELGDSALYFCASSETGVNTEAFFGQGTRLTVV.

This clone was observed a few times. CDR3 in amino acids: CASSQLTTATNEKLFF. The DNA of the CDR3 is TGCGCCAGCAGCCAACTGACAACTGCAACTAATGAAAAACTGTTTTTT. The chain joins TRBV4-1 to TRBJ1-4; D is unclear. Trimming cost V 2 bases and J 0 bases, with 10 bases left between them. This CDR3 comprises 16 residues. Germline-derived CDR1 and CDR2 are MGHRA and YSYEKL.

The chain recombines TRBV7-9 with TRBJ1-5; TRBD1 might be the D (5 bases). Trimming removed 8 bases at V and 6 bases at J, with 5 bases between. CDR1 and CDR2 (germline): SEHNR, FQNEAQ (reference sequence). The CDR3 covers 10 residues. In DNA form, the CDR3 reads TGTGCCAGCGGGGGTCAGCCCCAGCATTTT. Its protein product is CASGGQPQHF.

The chain has TRBV4-1 and TRBJ2-7, with TRBD2 matching 13 bases. V lost 4 bases, J lost 7 bases, and 4 bases stayed unmatched. The CDR3 contains 14 residues. Per germline, CDR1 MGHRA and CDR2 YSYEKL. The CDR3 DNA sequence: TGCGCCAGCAGCCTCCCGGGACTAGCGGGAGAGCAGTACTTC. This encodes CASSLPGLAGEQYF.

The chain links TRBV15 to TRBJ1-2; the D gene is possibly TRBD1 (5 bases). This CDR3 has 12 residues. CDR1 LNHNV and CDR2 YYDKDF come from the germline V gene (reference sequence). Trimming removed 4 bases from V and 4 bases from J, with 7 bases in between. CDR3 bases: TGTGCCACCAGCATCGGGACCTATGGCTACACCTTC. Amino acid sequence: CATSIGTYGYTF.

This chain connects TRBV7-2 to TRBJ1-4, with a tentative D call TRBD1 (5 bases). This CDR3 region has 14 residues. Between the trimmed V and J ends, which lost 2 bases and 7 bases, there was a span of 11 bases. Germline V gene data show CDR1 as SGHTA and CDR2 as FQGNSA. CDR3 loop: CASSLPGSVEKLFF. CDR3 nucleotide sequence: TGTGCCAGCAGCTTACCAGGGTCGGTTGAAAAACTGTTTTTT.

This clone was counted only a few times. This sequence joins TRBV7-9 and TRBJ2-2; D is unclear. The V and J ends lost 5 bases and 6 bases respectively, with 16 bases between them. CDR3 length: 15 amino acids. Germline values: CDR1 SEHNR, CDR2 FQNEAQ (reference sequence). CDR3 nucleotides: TGTGCCAGCAGCACGGCCCCAGGTGGAGCCGGGGAGCTGTTTTTT. Its translation: CASSTAPGGAGELFF.

About this clone: Distinct nucleotide sequences in the sample also encode this CDR3. This chain joins TRBV7-2 and TRBJ2-5; D call uncertain. Trimming shortened V by 3 bases and J by 2 bases, and 4 bases separated the two germline ends. Looked up from germline, CDR1 is SGHTA and CDR2 is FQGNSA. This CDR3 has 12 amino acids. The CDR3: CASSLTQETQYF. The DNA for the CDR3 is TGTGCCAGCAGCTTGACACAAGAGACCCAGTACTTC.

V is TRBV7-8 and J is TRBJ1-2, with TRBD1 identical over 9 bases. The CDR3 is 15 amino acids. CDR1 and CDR2 from the germline V gene are SGHVS and FQNEAQ. After removal of 10 bases from V and 4 bases from J, the junction contained 13 bases not matched to a gene. The CDR3, as DNA: TGTGCCACCCTCCCGGGACAGGGATCCCTCTATGGCTACACCTTC. It is translated as CATLPGQGSLYGYTF.

Only a few counts were recorded for this clone. The genes are TRBV4-3 and TRBJ2-1; 9 bases agree with TRBD2. From germline, CDR1 is LGHNA and CDR2 YSLEER. CDR3 length: 18 residues. V lost 3 bases, J lost 2 bases, and 11 bases stayed unmatched. CDR3 nucleotide sequence: TGCGCCAGCAGCCAGAGAAACTCAGCGGGAGGTCCCTACAATGAGCAGTTCTTC. It yields the protein CASSQRNSAGGPYNEQFF.

This clone has just a few counts. The J gene is TRBJ2-3, the V gene TRBV27; 10 nucleotides align to TRBD2. In germline, CDR1 is MNHEY, CDR2 SMNVEV (reference sequence). J gave up 5 bases and V 4 bases, and 6 bases lay outside the gene matches. This CDR3 comprises 15 residues. The DNA of the CDR3 is TGTGCCAGCAGTTCTGTACTAGCGGGACAAGATACGCAGTATTTT. Translated, it gives CASSSVLAGQDTQYF.

The chain joins TRBV2 to TRBJ2-3; 7 positions agree with TRBD2. Trimming cost V 6 bases and J 6 bases; bases outside gene matches: 9. The CDR3 length is 14 residues. The germline CDR1 and CDR2 sequences are SNHLY and FYNNEI. CDR3 region: CASRGLTSWDTQYF. DNA of the CDR3: TGTGCCAGCAGGGGATTGACTAGCTGGGATACGCAGTATTTT.

The chain recombines TRBV9 with TRBJ2-6, with a weak D call TRBD2 (6 bases). Germline V CDR1 and CDR2: SGDLS, YYNGEE. This CDR3 contains 17 residues. V was shortened by 4 bases and J by 0 bases, with 14 bases between the two germline ends. The CDR3, as DNA: TGTGCCAGCAGCCGGGACTTCAGGGCCTCTGGGGCCAACGTCCTGACTTTC. Its protein is CASSRDFRASGANVLTF. Using reference TRBV9 and TRBJ2-6 for the parts outside the CDR3, the full variable domain is DSGVTQTPKHLITATGQRVTLRCSPRSGDLSVYWYQQSLDQGLQFLIQYYNGEERAKGNILERFSAQQFPDLHSELNLSSLELGDSALYFCASSRDFRASGANVLTFGAGSRLTVL.

A few counts support this clone. V is TRBV7-9 and J is TRBJ1-1; D perhaps matches TRBD1 (6 bases). V was shortened by 4 bases and J by 4 bases, with 16 bases between the two germline ends. From germline, CDR1 is SEHNR and CDR2 FQNEAQ (reference sequence). CDR3 length equals 15 residues. For the CDR3, the DNA is TGTGCCAGCAGCTCCCTAACAGGGTTCCGCACTGAAGCTTTCTTT. It encodes CASSSLTGFRTEAFF.

This clone was recorded a few times. This sequence joins TRBV30 and TRBJ1-2; maybe TRBD1 (5 bases). V gave up 0 bases and J gave up 2 bases, with 16 bases separating them. This CDR3 has 16 residues. In germline, CDR1 is GTSNPN, CDR2 SVGIG (reference sequence). Here the CDR3 reads CAWSVRLAGWNYGYTF. CDR3 coding DNA: TGTGCCTGGAGTGTACGTCTGGCAGGGTGGAACTATGGCTACACCTTC.

The table lists this clone with a few counts. The CDR3 region is CASGLTRTSGFNEQFF. In DNA form, the CDR3 reads TGTGCTAGTGGTTTGACAAGGACTAGCGGATTCAATGAGCAGTTCTTC. The rearrangement joins TRBV12-5 to TRBJ2-1; TRBD2 aligns across 10 bases. V shed 2 bases and J 6 bases; nucleotides not matched to a gene: 7. The CDR3 is 16 residues long. Germline values: CDR1 LGHNT, CDR2 FRNRAP.

In its sample, this clone was seen a few times. The J gene is TRBJ2-3, the V gene TRBV4-1, with 8 bases fitting TRBD2. Per germline, CDR1 MGHRA and CDR2 YSYEKL. V was clipped by 1 base and J by 5 bases; unmatched bases: 5. This CDR3 contains 15 residues. CDR3 bases: TGCGCCAGCAGCCAAGGTCGCCTAGCGGGAGATACGCAGTATTTT. Its protein is CASSQGRLAGDTQYF.

This clone came up a few times. DNA of the CDR3: TGTGCCAGCAGCTTGCAAGCGTCCTCAGATACGCAGTATTTT. Translated, it gives CASSLQASSDTQYF. The chain links TRBV5-4 to TRBJ2-3, with D unclear. The CDR3 is 14 amino acids. CDR1 and CDR2 (germline): SGHNT, YYREEE (reference sequence). Trimming stripped 1 base from V and 4 bases from J, with 10 bases between.

The rearrangement uses TRBV4-3 and TRBJ2-1; the D call may be TRBD1 or TRBD2 (6 bases each). Germline V lookup: CDR1 LGHNA, CDR2 YSLEER. The CDR3 runs to 17 residues. The V end lost 2 bases, the J end lost 6 bases, and 20 bases lay between the germline ends. CDR3 sequence: CASSQKGGINLVNEQFF. DNA for the CDR3: TGCGCCAGCAGCCAAAAGGGGGGTATCAACTTGGTCAATGAGCAGTTCTTC.

This clone was seen a handful of times. The gene calls are TRBV15 and TRBJ2-5; TRBD1 or TRBD2 may be the D gene (5 bases each). Trimming shortened V by 3 bases and J by 3 bases, and 11 bases separated the two germline ends. The germline CDR1 and CDR2 sequences are LNHNV and YYDKDF (reference sequence). The CDR3 is 14 amino acids. The CDR3: CATSRDTGKETQYF. Here the CDR3 DNA reads TGTGCCACCAGCAGGGACACGGGGAAAGAGACCCAGTACTTC.

This clone was observed a handful of times. The chain links TRBV6-5 to TRBJ2-5; D call uncertain. V lost 7 bases and J 7 bases, leaving 10 bases between the germline ends. Germline assignment: CDR1 MNHEY and CDR2 SVGAGI. This CDR3 has 11 amino acids. In DNA, the CDR3 is TGTGCCAGCATTGGGGATGCGACCCAGTACTTC. It codes for CASIGDATQYF.